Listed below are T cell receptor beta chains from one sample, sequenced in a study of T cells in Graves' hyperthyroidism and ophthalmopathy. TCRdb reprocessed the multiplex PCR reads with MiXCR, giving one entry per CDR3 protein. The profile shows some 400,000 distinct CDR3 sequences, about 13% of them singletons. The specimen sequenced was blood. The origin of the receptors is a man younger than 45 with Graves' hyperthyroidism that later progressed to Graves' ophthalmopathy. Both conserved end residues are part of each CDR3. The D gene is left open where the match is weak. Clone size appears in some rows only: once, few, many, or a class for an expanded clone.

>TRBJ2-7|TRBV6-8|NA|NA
TGTGCCAGCAGTCCCTCGGCGAGCTCCTACGAGCAGTACTTC
CASSPSASSYEQYF
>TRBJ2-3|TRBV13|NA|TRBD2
TGTGCCAGCAGCTTAGGACTAGCGGTAGATACGCAGTATTTT
CASSLGLAVDTQYF
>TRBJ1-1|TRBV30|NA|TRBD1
TGTGCCTGGAAATGGCCAGGGGGTTATACTGAAGCTTTCTTT
CAWKWPGGYTEAFF
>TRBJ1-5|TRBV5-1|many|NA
TGTGCCAGCAGTTTAGCGGGGGGGAGCAATCAGCCCCAGCATTTT
CASSLAGGSNQPQHF
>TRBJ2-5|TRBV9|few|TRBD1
TGTGCCAGCAGCGTCCAGACAGGGGCGGCCATGGACTTC
CASSVQTGAAMDF
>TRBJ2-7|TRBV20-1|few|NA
TGCAGTGCTAGCCCCAATTCAATAAGCGACGAGCAGTACTTC
CSASPNSISDEQYF
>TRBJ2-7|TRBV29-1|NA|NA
TGCAGCGTTGAAGAAACTGGGCAGGGCTACGAGCAGTACTTC
CSVEETGQGYEQYF
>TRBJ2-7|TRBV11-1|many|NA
TGTGCCAGCAGCGTGGGACATAACTACGAGCAGTACTTC
CASSVGHNYEQYF
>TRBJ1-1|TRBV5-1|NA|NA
TGCGCCAGCAGCCAACAGGGAGGGGAGAACACTGAAGCTTTCTTT
CASSQQGGENTEAFF
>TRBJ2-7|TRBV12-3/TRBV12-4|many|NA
TGTGCCAGCAGCGGACAGTCCATTTACGAGCAGTACTTC
CASSGQSIYEQYF
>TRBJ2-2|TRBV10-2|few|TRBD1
TGCGCCAGCAGTGAATTGACAGGGCCCACCGGGGAGCTGTTTTTT
CASSELTGPTGELFF
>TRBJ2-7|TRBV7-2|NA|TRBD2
TGTGCCAGCAGCTTAGTGTCTAGCGGGGCGCCCTACGAGCAGTACTTC
CASSLVSSGAPYEQYF
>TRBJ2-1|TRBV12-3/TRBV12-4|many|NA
TGTGCCAGCAATACCGTCTGGGGGTACCACAATGAGCAGTTCTTC
CASNTVWGYHNEQFF
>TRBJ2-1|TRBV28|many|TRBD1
TGTACCACCGGGACAGGGGAAAGGGATGAGCAGTTCTTC
CTTGTGERDEQFF
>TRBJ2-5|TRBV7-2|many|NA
TGTGCCAGCAGCTTTCTGGTCGAAGAGACCCAGTACTTC
CASSFLVEETQYF
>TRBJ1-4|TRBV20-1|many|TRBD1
TGCAGTGCTAGGGAGACAGGGGGAAATGAAAAACTGTTTTTT
CSARETGGNEKLFF
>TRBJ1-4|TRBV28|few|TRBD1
TGTGCCAGCACCCCACGGTCGGGGACAGGGGACGAAAAACTGTTTTTT
CASTPRSGTGDEKLFF
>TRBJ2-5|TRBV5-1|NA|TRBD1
TGCGCCACCGGACAGGCGACCCAAGAGACCCAGTACTTC
CATGQATQETQYF
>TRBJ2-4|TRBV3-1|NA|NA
TGTGCCAGCAGTTCCCGTGCCGAGGGCAAAAACATTCAGTACTTC
CASSSRAEGKNIQYF
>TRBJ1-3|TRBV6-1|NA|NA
TGTGCCAGCACCCAGGGGCATTCTGGAAACACCATATATTTT
CASTQGHSGNTIYF
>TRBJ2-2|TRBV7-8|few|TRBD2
TGTGCCAGCACCCCTCTGAGGGCCGAAACTAGCGGGGTAACCGGGGAGCTGTTTTTT
CASTPLRAETSGVTGELFF
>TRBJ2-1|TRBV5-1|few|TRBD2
TGCGCCAGCAGCTTAACTAGCGGGGGCTCCTACAATGAGCAGTTCTTC
CASSLTSGGSYNEQFF
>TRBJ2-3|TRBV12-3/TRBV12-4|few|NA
TGTGCCAGCAGGACAATAGATACGCAGTATTTT
CASRTIDTQYF
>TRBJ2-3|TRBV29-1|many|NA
TGCAGCGTTGTTGACAGCCTTAGCACAGATACGCAGTATTTT
CSVVDSLSTDTQYF
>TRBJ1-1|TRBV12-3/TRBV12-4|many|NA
TGTGCCAGCAGACTGTCCCTAGAGAACACTGAAGCTTTCTTT
CASRLSLENTEAFF
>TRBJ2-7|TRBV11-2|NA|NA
TGTGCCAGCAGCTTAGTAGTCGGGCCCTCCTACGAGCAGTACTTC
CASSLVVGPSYEQYF
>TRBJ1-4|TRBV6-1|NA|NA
TGTGCCAGCAGGTGGGGTGAAAAACTGTTTTTT
CASRWGEKLFF
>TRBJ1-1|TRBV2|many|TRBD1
TGTGCCAGCAGTGAAATGGGACAGATGAACACTGAAGCTTTCTTT
CASSEMGQMNTEAFF
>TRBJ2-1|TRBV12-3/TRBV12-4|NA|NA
TGTGCCAGCACCAAATATCGTGAGCAGTTCTTC
CASTKYREQFF
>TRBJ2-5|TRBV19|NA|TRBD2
TGTGCCAGTAGTATCCTAGCGGGGACAGAGACCCAGTACTTC
CASSILAGTETQYF
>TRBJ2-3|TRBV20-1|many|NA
TGCAGTGCTACGTGGGGGCCGACGGGGGATCCAGATACGCAGTATTTT
CSATWGPTGDPDTQYF
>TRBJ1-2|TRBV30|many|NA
TGTGCCTGGAGTGTACCCCGCGTAGGCCCGGGTCACTATGGCTACACCTTC
CAWSVPRVGPGHYGYTF
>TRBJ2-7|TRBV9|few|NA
TGTGCCAGCAGCGTGGTACAGGGTGGCGAGCAGTACTTC
CASSVVQGGEQYF
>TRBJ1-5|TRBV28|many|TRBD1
TGTGCCAGCAGTTTATACAGGGGGGATCAGCCCCAGCATTTT
CASSLYRGDQPQHF
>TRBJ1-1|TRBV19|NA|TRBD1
TGTGCCAGCGGAAATGACGGGACAGGGGCTGAAGCTTTCTTT
CASGNDGTGAEAFF
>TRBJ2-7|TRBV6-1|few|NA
TGTGCCAGCAGTTCACGGGACAAGATCTACGAGCAGTACTTC
CASSSRDKIYEQYF
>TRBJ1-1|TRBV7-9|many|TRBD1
TGTGCCAGCAGCTCGGGACAGGGGGCTGGCACTGAAGCTTTCTTT
CASSSGQGAGTEAFF
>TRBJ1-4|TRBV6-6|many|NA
TGTGCCAGCAGTTACGAGGGGGGGACTAATGAAAAACTGTTTTTT
CASSYEGGTNEKLFF
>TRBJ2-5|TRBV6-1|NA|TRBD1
TGTGCCAGCAGTGTGACAGGGCCAGAGACCCAGTACTTC
CASSVTGPETQYF
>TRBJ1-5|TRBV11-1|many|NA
TGTGCCAGCAGTTTCGGAGGGGGTGAGCCCCAGCATTTT
CASSFGGGEPQHF